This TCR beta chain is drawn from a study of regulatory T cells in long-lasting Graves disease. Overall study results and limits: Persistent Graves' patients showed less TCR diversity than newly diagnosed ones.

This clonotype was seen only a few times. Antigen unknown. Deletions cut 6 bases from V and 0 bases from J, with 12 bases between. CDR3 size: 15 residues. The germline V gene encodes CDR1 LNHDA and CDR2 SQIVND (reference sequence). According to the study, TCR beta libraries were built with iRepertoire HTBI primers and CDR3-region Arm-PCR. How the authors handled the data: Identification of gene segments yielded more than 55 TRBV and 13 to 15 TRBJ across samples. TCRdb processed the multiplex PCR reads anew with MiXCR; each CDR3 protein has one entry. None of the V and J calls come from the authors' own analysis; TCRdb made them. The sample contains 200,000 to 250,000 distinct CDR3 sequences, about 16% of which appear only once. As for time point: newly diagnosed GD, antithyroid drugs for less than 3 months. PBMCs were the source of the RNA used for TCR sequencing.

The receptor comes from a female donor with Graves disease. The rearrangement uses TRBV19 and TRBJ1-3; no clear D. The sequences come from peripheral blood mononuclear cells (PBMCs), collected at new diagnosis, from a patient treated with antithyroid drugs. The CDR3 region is CASSRYQSSGNTIYF. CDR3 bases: TGTGCCAGTAGCAGATACCAAAGCTCTGGAAACACCATATATTTT.